The 14 T cell receptor beta chains given below trace back to one sample, sequenced in a study of blood T cell repertoires in COVID-19. Profiled with immunoSEQ multiplex PCR; TCRdb holds only in-frame clones, not every one. The profile shows about 33,000 clones, about 91% of them singletons. Sample: peripheral blood. These receptors were collected from a human donor with active COVID-19. The donor label of this sample is uncertain.

V gene TRBV19 combines with J gene TRBJ2-6, with TRBD2 matching over 7 bases. V lost 6 bases, J lost 1 base, and 3 bases stayed unmatched. The CDR3 is 15 residues long. Looked up from germline, CDR1 is LNHDA and CDR2 is SQIVND (reference sequence). CDR3 DNA sequence: TGTGCCAGTAGCGAGGGAGGGTCTGGGGCCAACGTCCTGACTTTC. It translates to CASSEGGSGANVLTF.

The chain has TRBV6-2 or TRBV6-3 and TRBJ2-3; weak D call: TRBD1 (6 bases). Germline-derived CDR1 and CDR2 are MNHEY and SVGEGT. The CDR3 contains 13 residues. V was clipped by 5 bases and J by 7 bases, with 13 bases between them. CDR3 nucleotide sequence: TGTGCCAGCAGTGTACACAGGGAATATACGCAGTATTTT. Translated, it gives CASSVHREYTQYF.

The CDR3: CASSYSRRGSSYEQYF. CDR3 coding DNA: TGTGCCAGCAGTTACTCCCGACGGGGGAGTTCCTACGAGCAGTACTTC. The chain employs TRBV6-5 and TRBJ2-7; D possibly corresponds to TRBD2 (6 bases). Germline-derived CDR1 and CDR2 are MNHEY and SVGAGI. The V and J ends lost 0 bases and 1 base respectively, with 13 bases between them. This CDR3 is built from 16 residues.

The gene calls are TRBV5-1 and TRBJ2-3; 7 positions match TRBD2. With 6 bases clipped from V and 4 bases from J, the junction kept 2 bases outside the gene matches. The CDR3 covers 12 residues. Germline V lookup: CDR1 SGHRS, CDR2 YFSETQ. The CDR3: CASTREADTQYF. In DNA form, the CDR3 reads TGCGCCAGCACCCGGGAGGCAGATACGCAGTATTTT.

The CDR3 spells CASSVTGGNGYTF. CDR3 DNA: TGTGCCAGCAGCGTCACAGGGGGTAACGGCTACACCTTC. J is TRBJ1-2 and V is TRBV6-2 or TRBV6-3, with TRBD1 matching over 8 bases. V trimming: 6 bases; J trimming: 8 bases; junction bases outside the gene matches: 8. The CDR3 consists of 13 residues. Germline CDR1 MNHEY, CDR2 SVGEGT.

The chain couples TRBV30 to TRBJ1-6, with D unclear. V was shortened by 6 bases and J by 0 bases, with 15 bases between the two germline ends. The CDR3 consists of 16 residues. Germline values: CDR1 GTSNPN, CDR2 SVGIG (reference sequence). CDR3 region: CACLGDGRSYNSPLHF. The DNA for the CDR3 is TGTGCCTGCCTTGGAGACGGCCGCTCCTATAATTCACCCCTCCACTTT.

This CDR3 reads CASSHRLAGTYEQFF. The DNA for the CDR3 is TGTGCCAGCAGTCATCGACTAGCGGGAACGTATGAGCAGTTCTTC. The gene calls are TRBV27 and TRBJ2-1; TRBD2 agrees at 11 bases. CDR1 and CDR2 from the germline V gene are MNHEY and SMNVEV (reference sequence). The CDR3 is 15 residues long. Trimming cost V 5 bases and J 8 bases; bases outside gene matches: 8.

V is TRBV7-3 and J is TRBJ2-1; the match to TRBD1 covers 7 bases. In germline, CDR1 is SGHTA, CDR2 FQGTGA. The CDR3 has 15 residues. Germline trimming cut 5 bases from V and 3 bases from J; bases unmatched to any gene: 7. This chain's CDR3 is CASSTGTDVYNEQFF. The DNA of the CDR3 is TGTGCCAGCAGCACCGGGACAGACGTCTACAATGAGCAGTTCTTC. The whole variable domain, filled in from reference TRBV7-3 and TRBJ2-1, reads GAGVSQTPSNKVTEKGKYVELRCDPISGHTALYWYRQSLGQGPEFLIYFQGTGAADDSGLPNDRFFAVRPEGSVSTLKIQRTERGDSAVYLCASSTGTDVYNEQFFGPGTRLTVL.

This sequence joins TRBV3-1 (or the pseudogene TRBV3-2) and TRBJ1-4; 10 bases agree with TRBD1. CDR1 is LGHDT and CDR2 is YNNKEL in the germline V gene (reference sequence). V dropped 4 bases and J dropped 7; count of bases not matched to a gene: 9. The CDR3 spans 16 residues. The CDR3 nucleotides read TGTGCCAGCAGCCCAACGGGACAGGGGTTTGGTGAAAAACTGTTTTTT. Amino acids: CASSPTGQGFGEKLFF.

The J gene is TRBJ2-7, the V gene TRBV4-3; 10 bases match TRBD2. Germline assignment: CDR1 LGHNA and CDR2 YSLEER. The CDR3 runs 15 residues. V shed 4 bases, J shed 3 bases, and the junction held 6 bases outside the gene matches. Here the CDR3 reads CASSRGAGGVYEQYF. For the CDR3, the DNA is TGCGCCAGCAGCCGCGGAGCGGGGGGGGTCTACGAGCAGTACTTC.

CDR3 nucleotide sequence: TGTGCCAGCTCACAAACTCAGGGGGCCTACACCTTC. Encoded protein: CASSQTQGAYTF. The chain has TRBV18 and TRBJ1-2; TRBD1 aligns across 8 bases. This CDR3 comprises 12 residues. After removal of 4 bases from V and 10 bases from J, the junction contained 5 bases not matched to a gene. CDR1 is KGHSH and CDR2 is LQKENI in the germline V gene.

The chain has TRBV11-2 and TRBJ2-2; maybe TRBD1 (6 bases). Trimming cost V 5 bases and J 4 bases, with 14 bases left between them. Germline CDR1 and CDR2: SGHAT and FQNNGV. The CDR3 covers 15 residues. The chain's CDR3 is CASSPRQAVTGELFF. CDR3 coding DNA: TGTGCCAGCAGCCCCCGACAGGCCGTCACCGGGGAGCTGTTTTTT.

The chain has TRBV7-2 and TRBJ2-2; 10 nucleotides align to TRBD1. CDR1 and CDR2 (germline): SGHTA, FQGNSA. Trimming removed 5 bases from V and 4 bases from J; junction bases left unmatched: 4. The CDR3 totals 15 residues. CDR3 in amino acids: CASSLGQGGTGELFF. Here the CDR3 DNA reads TGTGCCAGCAGCCTAGGACAGGGGGGCACCGGGGAGCTGTTTTTT.

The genes are TRBV19 and TRBJ2-6; 7 bases fit TRBD1. The germline V gene has CDR1 LNHDA and CDR2 SQIVND (reference sequence). V lost 3 bases, J lost 2 bases, and 4 bases stayed unmatched. The CDR3 runs to 16 residues. CDR3 nucleotides: TGTGCCAGTAGTATTGAACAGGGGACTGGGGCCAACGTCCTGACTTTC. This codes for CASSIEQGTGANVLTF.